This entry lists 25 T cell receptor beta chains sequenced from one sample in a study of T cell responses to AZD1222 COVID-19 vaccine (dated by TCRdb to the early 2020s). Libraries came from the immunoSEQ multiplex PCR assay. TCRdb stores this immuneACCESS table with in-frame sequences only. Part of the clones is absent; in the studies checked, under half of the shortfall reflects unresolved V genes, and no reason is known for the rest. Within this sample are 70,000 to 80,000 clones, with about nine tenths of them counted one time only. Clones ranked in the top ten supply about 2.7% of the sample. The time point label for this specimen denotes: baseline before first vaccination. The specimen comprised peripheral blood, sampled on day 0 of AZD1222 vaccination. These TCRs come from an adult in good health.

The genes are TRBV7-2 and TRBJ2-7, with 7 bases lining up with TRBD2. CDR3 length equals 18 residues. V gave up 4 bases and J gave up 0 bases; unmatched junction bases: 15. Germline lookup yields CDR1 SGHTA and CDR2 FQGNSA. CDR3 region: CASSSGRGAGVGSYEQYF. The CDR3, as DNA: TGTGCCAGCAGCTCCGGCCGAGGGGCGGGAGTTGGCTCCTACGAGCAGTACTTC.

V and J are TRBV27 and TRBJ1-2; the D gene is possibly TRBD1 (5 bases). CDR1 and CDR2 (germline): MNHEY, SMNVEV (reference sequence). The CDR3 is 15 amino acids. The V and J ends lost 5 bases and 4 bases respectively, with 17 bases between them. DNA of the CDR3: TGTGCCAGCAGTATCTCTCGACAGTCCCCCTATGGCTACACCTTC. Translated: CASSISRQSPYGYTF.

In this sample, this clone turned up once. CDR3 protein: CASRMNRGPDQPQHF. The CDR3 region has the DNA TGTGCCAGCCGAATGAACAGGGGGCCGGATCAGCCCCAGCATTTT. The chain uses TRBV27 and TRBJ1-5; 9 nucleotides align to TRBD1. With 8 bases clipped from V and 5 bases from J, the junction kept 10 bases outside the gene matches. CDR3 length: 15 amino acids. Germline V gene lookup returns CDR1 MNHEY and CDR2 SMNVEV (reference sequence).

This clone appeared a single time. The chain uses TRBV18 and TRBJ1-1, with a tentative D call TRBD1 (5 bases). Germline values: CDR1 KGHSH, CDR2 LQKENI. The CDR3 length is 13 residues. V was trimmed by 6 bases and J by 0 bases, leaving 8 bases between them. CDR3 sequence (DNA): TGTGCCAGCTCTGAACAGGTGAACACTGAAGCTTTCTTT. It specifies CASSEQVNTEAFF. Based on the CDR3 plus reference TRBV18 and TRBJ1-1, the full variable domain is NAGVMQNPRHLVRRRGQEARLRCSPMKGHSHVYWYRQLPEEGLKFMVYLQKENIIDESGMPKERFSAEFPKEGPSILRIQQVVRGDSAAYFCASSEQVNTEAFFGQGTRLTVV.

Of note for this clone: As the CDR3 is not closed by the conserved phenylalanine or tryptophan, this likely results from a read error. The DNA is omitted, as the CDR3 cannot be located on it reliably, and the CDR3 follows TCRdb's listing. This chain uses TRBV4-2 with TRBJ2-7; TRBD1 was called by the table and not checked on the DNA. The CDR3 spans 13 amino acids, including both terminal residues. Germline V CDR1 and CDR2: LGHNA, YNFKEQ. The CDR3 spells CASSQELATDPII.

This sequence joins TRBV6-2 or TRBV6-3 and TRBJ1-5, with 8 bases that match TRBD1. This CDR3 spans 15 amino acids. J lost 7 bases, V lost 0 bases, and 5 bases had no gene match. Germline V gene data show CDR1 as MNHEY and CDR2 as SVGEGT. The CDR3 reads CASSYSRTGLQPQHF. CDR3 sequence (DNA): TGTGCCAGCAGTTACTCTCGGACAGGGTTGCAGCCCCAGCATTTT.

The V and J genes are TRBV7-3 and TRBJ2-1, with 7 bases fitting TRBD2. V lost 5 bases and J lost 4; bases outside the gene matches: 2. Germline CDR1 and CDR2: SGHTA and FQGTGA. The CDR3 has 13 amino acids. The CDR3: CASSPGGYNEQFF. The DNA for the CDR3 is TGTGCCAGCAGCCCGGGGGGTTACAATGAGCAGTTCTTC. The variable domain in full, with the rest retrieved from reference TRBV7-3 and TRBJ2-1, is GAGVSQTPSNKVTEKGKYVELRCDPISGHTALYWYRQSLGQGPEFLIYFQGTGAADDSGLPNDRFFAVRPEGSVSTLKIQRTERGDSAVYLCASSPGGYNEQFFGPGTRLTVL.

The chain is built from TRBV5-1 and TRBJ1-4, with TRBD1 matching over 7 bases. The V gene end was trimmed by 0 bases and the J gene end by 5 bases; junction bases not matched to a gene: 4. The germline V gene encodes CDR1 SGHRS and CDR2 YFSETQ. The CDR3 extends over 15 amino acids. CDR3 loop: CASSLVAGGNEKLFF. The CDR3 DNA is TGCGCCAGCAGCTTGGTGGCAGGGGGGAATGAAAAACTGTTTTTT.

The gene calls are TRBV4-2 and TRBJ2-1; 14 bases line up with TRBD2. There are 15 residues in the CDR3. Per the germline V gene, CDR1 is LGHNA and CDR2 is YNFKEQ. After removal of 4 bases from V and 5 bases from J, the junction contained 1 base not matched to a gene. The CDR3 region has the DNA TGTGCCAGCAGCCGGGGACTAGCGGGAGACAATGAGCAGTTCTTC. This gives the protein CASSRGLAGDNEQFF.

The chain is built from TRBV7-9 and TRBJ1-5; no reliable D call. Trimming shortened V by 5 bases and J by 5 bases, and 10 bases separated the two germline ends. Germline assignment: CDR1 SEHNR and CDR2 FQNEAQ (reference sequence). CDR3 length equals 13 residues. The CDR3 loop reads CASSADGDQPQHF. CDR3 nucleotide sequence: TGTGCCAGCAGCGCTGACGGAGATCAGCCCCAGCATTTT. The full variable domain, its missing parts supplied by reference TRBV7-9 and TRBJ1-5, is DTGVSQNPRHKITKRGQNVTFRCDPISEHNRLYWYRQTLGQGPEFLTYFQNEAQLEKSRLLSDRFSAERPKGSFSTLEIQRTEQGDSAMYLCASSADGDQPQHFGDGTRLSIL.

The rearrangement joins TRBV3-1 (or the pseudogene TRBV3-2) to TRBJ1-5; possibly TRBD1 for D (5 bases). Trimming pared 0 bases from V and 5 bases from J, leaving 14 bases between. CDR3 length: 16 residues. In germline, CDR1 is LGHDT, CDR2 YNNKEL (reference sequence). CDR3 coding DNA: TGTGCCAGCAGCCAAGAAGGGGAACAGGACGATCAGCCCCAGCATTTT. Encoded protein: CASSQEGEQDDQPQHF.

The chain uses TRBV4-3 and TRBJ1-2; unclear D gene. CDR1 is LGHNA and CDR2 is YSLEER in the germline V gene. This CDR3 is built from 13 residues. V lost 0 bases and J lost 8, with 10 bases in between. The CDR3 region has the DNA TGCGCCAGCAGCCAAGACGGTCCCCAGGGCTACACCTTC. This codes for CASSQDGPQGYTF.

The chain uses TRBV7-2 and TRBJ2-1; either TRBD1 or TRBD2 may supply D (5 bases each). The CDR3 has 15 residues. The V end was cut by 1 base, the J end by 4 bases, with 11 bases between. In germline, CDR1 is SGHTA, CDR2 FQGNSA. CDR3 sequence: CASSLVGGSYNEQFF. CDR3 DNA: TGTGCCAGCAGCTTAGTTGGGGGTTCGTACAATGAGCAGTTCTTC.

The chain is built from TRBV15 and TRBJ2-7; TRBD1 matches at 8 bases. The germline gives CDR1 LNHNV, CDR2 YYDKDF (reference sequence). Trimming at V came to 2 bases and at J to 5 bases, leaving 11 bases not matched to a gene. This CDR3 is built from 16 residues. In DNA, the CDR3 is TGTGCCACCAGCAGAAGCCCCCAGGGGGCTTTGAACGAGCAGTACTTC. This gives the protein CATSRSPQGALNEQYF.

V gene TRBV28 combines with J gene TRBJ1-2; tentative D call: TRBD1 (6 bases). In germline, CDR1 is MDHEN, CDR2 SYDVKM. Trimming stripped 2 bases from V and 8 bases from J, with 9 bases between. This CDR3 has 12 amino acids. CDR3 region: CASSLRGIGYTF. In DNA, the CDR3 is TGTGCCAGCAGTTTAAGGGGGATCGGCTACACCTTC.

The chain carries TRBV4-2 and TRBJ1-3; D is unresolved. V dropped 0 bases and J dropped 0 bases, with 6 bases sitting between them. CDR1 LGHNA and CDR2 YNFKEQ come from the germline V gene. There are 15 residues in the CDR3. CDR3 in amino acids: CASSQEKFSGNTIYF. DNA of the CDR3: TGTGCCAGCAGCCAAGAGAAGTTCTCTGGAAACACCATATATTTT.

This rearrangement joins TRBV7-2 to TRBJ1-2; D call uncertain. With 5 bases removed from V and 0 bases from J, the gap between germline ends came to 13 bases. The CDR3 is 15 residues long. Germline V lookup: CDR1 SGHTA, CDR2 FQGNSA. CDR3 protein: CASSENPSPNYGYTF. In nucleotides, the CDR3 is TGTGCCAGCAGCGAAAATCCCTCTCCTAACTATGGCTACACCTTC.

The chain carries TRBV9 and TRBJ2-2; no definite D call. CDR1 and CDR2 from the germline V gene are SGDLS and YYNGEE. Deletions cut 0 bases from V and 2 bases from J, with 8 bases between. The CDR3 spans 15 residues. CDR3 DNA sequence: TGTGCCAGCAGCGTAGGGGTTCTTAACACCGGGGAGCTGTTTTTT. Translated: CASSVGVLNTGELFF.

The chain combines TRBV18 with TRBJ2-7; D uncertain. Germline V gene data show CDR1 as KGHSH and CDR2 as LQKENI. V was shortened by 2 bases and J by 5 bases, with 22 bases between the two germline ends. The CDR3 is made up of 17 amino acids. CDR3 bases: TGTGCCAGCTCACCATCAATCTCGGTTAGGTACAGTCACGAGCAGTACTTC. This gives the protein CASSPSISVRYSHEQYF.

The gene calls are TRBV24-1 and TRBJ2-1, with unresolved D. Germline-derived CDR1 and CDR2 are KGHDR and SFDVKD. The CDR3 consists of 14 residues. V was cut by 1 base and J by 5 bases, with 8 bases left in between. CDR3 bases: TGTGCCACCAGTGATTTCAGACGGAACAATGAGCAGTTCTTC. It specifies CATSDFRRNNEQFF.

The chain employs TRBV6-1 and TRBJ2-2; 10 bases line up with TRBD1. CDR3 length equals 17 residues. The V and J ends lost 1 base and 4 bases, in that order; junction bases with no gene match: 6. CDR1 and CDR2 from the germline V gene are MNHNS and SASEGT. The chain's CDR3 is CASSEVGQGQGTGELFF. CDR3 nucleotides: TGTGCCAGCAGTGAAGTGGGACAGGGGCAGGGCACCGGGGAGCTGTTTTTT.

This clone has just a few counts. The rearrangement joins TRBV13 to TRBJ2-7; TRBD2 agrees at 12 bases. The junction had 5 bases not matched to a gene; V was cut back by 4 bases and J by 4 bases. This CDR3 region has 15 residues. Germline CDR1 PRHDT, CDR2 FYEKMQ (reference sequence). Here the CDR3 DNA reads TGTGCCAGCAGCTCCCGGACTAGCGGGATGTACGAGCAGTACTTC. Translation gives CASSSRTSGMYEQYF.

Written as DNA, the CDR3 is TGCGCCAGCAGCTTGGGCGTCACGGGGAGCACTGAAGCTTTCTTT. Its translation: CASSLGVTGSTEAFF. V and J are TRBV5-1 and TRBJ1-1; D ambiguous. The ends were cut back, 0 bases at V and 4 bases at J, with 13 bases in the middle. Germline CDR1 is SGHRS and CDR2 is YFSETQ. There are 15 residues in the CDR3.

The genes are TRBV7-2 and TRBJ2-7; 8 bases align to TRBD2. The CDR3 spans 15 residues. Germline CDR1 reads SGHTA; CDR2 reads FQGNSA. V lost 2 bases to trimming and J lost 6 bases; unmatched junction nucleotides: 9. CDR3 in amino acids: CASSLMVAGNPEQYF. CDR3 nucleotide sequence: TGTGCCAGCAGCTTAATGGTAGCGGGAAACCCCGAGCAGTACTTC.

The V gene is TRBV7-9, the J gene TRBJ2-3; perhaps TRBD1 as D (6 bases). V was shortened by 4 bases and J by 0 bases, with 8 bases between the two germline ends. Germline V gene sequence: CDR1 SEHNR, CDR2 FQNEAQ (reference sequence). The CDR3 extends over 14 amino acids. For the CDR3, the DNA is TGTGCCAGCAGCTACGACAGGAGCACAGATACGCAGTATTTT. Its translation: CASSYDRSTDTQYF.